These 30 T cell receptor beta chains share one sample of origin, sequenced in a study of T cell repertoires in cytomegalovirus infection (dated by TCRdb to 2018 to 2020). For these TCRs, the target antigens are not known. Per the publication, the treatment or condition label means: in vitro stimulation with specific CMV peptide epitopes to enrich CMV-specific T cells. Data came from an Illumina HiSeq 1500. Using fastp trimming at Q25 and MiXCR clonotype assembly, TCRdb reanalyzed the public sequencing data and kept in-frame beta chains. One record per CDR3 amino acid sequence lists the most common genes and DNA. This sample comprises some 800,000 distinct CDR3 sequences, almost 30% of them detected only once. Roughly 14% of the sample goes to the ten largest clones. The sample was cultured CD8+ T cells from PBMCs, taken from culture after CMV antigen stimulation. The receptors were gathered from a human donor in good health (CMV status not recorded). Some clones in this sample may be carry-over from other donors' samples.

V usage is TRBV19 and J usage is TRBJ1-2; a weak D match, TRBD1 (5 bases). From germline, CDR1 is LNHDA and CDR2 SQIVND (reference sequence). The ends were cut back, 5 bases at V and 6 bases at J, with 22 bases in the middle. This CDR3 spans 16 amino acids. CDR3 loop: CASSRTPTGGLNGYTF. The DNA for the CDR3 is TGTGCCAGTAGTCGAACACCTACAGGAGGATTAAATGGCTACACCTTC.

In this sample, this clonotype turned up a few times. The chain couples TRBV6-2 or TRBV6-3 to TRBJ1-1; 8 bases map to TRBD1. J was trimmed by 0 bases and V by 6 bases; bases with no gene match: 9. CDR1 is MNHEY, CDR2 SVGEGT, per germline. This CDR3 is 16 amino acids long. The CDR3: CASRTGDTDMNTEAFF. CDR3 DNA sequence: TGTGCCAGCAGGACAGGGGACACAGACATGAACACTGAAGCTTTCTTT.

The rearrangement uses TRBV7-2 and TRBJ1-1; a possible D gene is TRBD1 (6 bases). Germline V lookup: CDR1 SGHTA, CDR2 FQGNSA. This CDR3 has 15 amino acids. V dropped 7 bases and J dropped 4 bases, with 19 bases sitting between them. The CDR3 is CASTSEGQMGTEAFF. CDR3 nucleotide sequence: TGTGCCAGCACCTCCGAGGGACAAATGGGCACTGAAGCTTTCTTT.

The chain combines TRBV28 with TRBJ1-1; D possibly corresponds to TRBD1 (5 bases). The CDR3 runs to 13 residues. V gave up 5 bases and J gave up 6 bases, with 13 bases separating them. The germline gives CDR1 MDHEN, CDR2 SYDVKM. CDR3 in amino acids: CASSPQGGAEAFF. Here the CDR3 DNA reads TGTGCCAGCAGTCCCCAAGGAGGGGCTGAAGCTTTCTTT.

V usage is TRBV28 and J usage is TRBJ1-1; D may be TRBD1 (5 bases). Germline-derived CDR1 and CDR2 are MDHEN and SYDVKM. Trimming left V 7 bases short and J 0 bases short, with 15 bases between. The CDR3 length is 15 residues. The CDR3 is CASTERQFMNTEAFF. Written as DNA, the CDR3 is TGTGCCAGCACCGAACGACAGTTCATGAACACTGAAGCTTTCTTT.

There are a few counts of this clonotype. The chain combines TRBV10-3 with TRBJ2-3; 9 bases match TRBD1. With 5 bases clipped from V and 4 bases from J, the junction kept 4 bases outside the gene matches. There are 14 residues in the CDR3. Per germline, CDR1 ENHRY and CDR2 SYGVKD. CDR3 in DNA: TGTGCCATCAGTCAGACAGGGGGAGCAGATACGCAGTATTTT. Encoded protein: CAISQTGGADTQYF.

This clonotype was found once. The chain is built from TRBV14 and TRBJ2-5; D is uncertain. Between the trimmed V and J ends, which lost 2 bases and 2 bases, there was a span of 15 bases. The germline CDR1 and CDR2 sequences are SGHDN and FVKESK. The CDR3 has 16 amino acids. The CDR3, as DNA: TGTGCCAGCAGCCAATCTGGTAATGGTAGGCAAGAGACCCAGTACTTC. This gives the protein CASSQSGNGRQETQYF.

This clonotype was found a few times. The chain is built from TRBV24-1 and TRBJ2-2; D call uncertain. This CDR3 region has 12 residues. V was clipped by 8 bases and J by 6 bases, with 9 bases between them. The germline gives CDR1 KGHDR, CDR2 SFDVKD. The CDR3 sequence: CATKGRAGELFF. The CDR3 DNA sequence: TGTGCCACCAAGGGAAGAGCCGGGGAGCTGTTTTTT.

Only a few counts were recorded for this clonotype. This chain connects TRBV27 to TRBJ1-1; the D is unclear. Germline lookup yields CDR1 MNHEY and CDR2 SMNVEV (reference sequence). This CDR3 has 13 residues. The V end was cut by 5 bases, the J end by 1 base, with 8 bases between. The CDR3 loop is CASSHGENTEAFF. CDR3 DNA sequence: TGTGCCAGCAGTCATGGGGAGAACACTGAAGCTTTCTTT.

The chain employs TRBV4-1 and TRBJ2-7, with D maybe TRBD1 (6 bases). The CDR3 length is 15 residues. Germline V gene lookup returns CDR1 MGHRA and CDR2 YSYEKL. V was pared by 0 bases and J by 7 bases, with 16 bases between. CDR3 nucleotides: TGCGCCAGCAGCCAAGAGGGCAGGGGCGGCGCTGAGCAGTACGTC. Protein sequence: CASSQEGRGGAEQYV.

A remark on this clonotype: This may come from a read error, since a much larger clone is one base off. The chain combines TRBV6-1 with TRBJ1-5; a weak D match, TRBD1 (6 bases). Germline-derived CDR1 and CDR2 are MNHNS and SASEGT. CDR3 size: 13 residues. V was shortened by 6 bases and J by 4 bases, with 10 bases between the two germline ends. In DNA form, the CDR3 reads TGTGCCAGCAGCACAGGGAGAAATCAGCCCCAGCATTTT. Translated: CASSTGRNQPQHF.

The chain joins TRBV10-3 to TRBJ2-1; tentative D call: TRBD1 (6 bases). This CDR3 region has 15 residues. Germline assignment: CDR1 ENHRY and CDR2 SYGVKD. V was trimmed by 3 bases and J by 4 bases, leaving 13 bases between them. CDR3 loop: CAISDGGKGYNEQFF. The CDR3 DNA sequence: TGTGCCATCAGTGATGGGGGCAAGGGTTACAATGAGCAGTTCTTC.

This clonotype was seen a handful of times. This chain joins TRBV12-3 or TRBV12-4 and TRBJ2-5; unclear D gene. V was cut by 7 bases and J by 4 bases, with 16 bases left in between. The CDR3 sequence is 14 residues long. In DNA form, the CDR3 reads TGTGCCAGCAAACTGTGGGGTCTCGTAGAGACCCAGTACTTC. Its protein product is CASKLWGLVETQYF.

The J gene is TRBJ1-5, the V gene TRBV7-7, with D possibly matching TRBD1 (5 bases). The germline V gene encodes CDR1 SSHAT and CDR2 FNYEAQ (reference sequence). The CDR3 is 17 amino acids. V was cut by 5 bases and J by 0 bases, with 17 bases left in between. The CDR3 spells CASSPGDPRYSNQPQHF. As DNA, the CDR3 is TGTGCCAGCAGCCCCGGGGACCCGCGATATAGCAATCAGCCCCAGCATTTT.

This clonotype has just a few counts. The chain combines TRBV12-3 or TRBV12-4 with TRBJ2-2, with 7 nucleotides matching TRBD2. V lost 7 bases, J lost 4 bases, and 6 bases stayed unmatched. CDR3 length equals 14 residues. The CDR3 nucleotides read TGTGCCAGCACCCCCGGGGGGTTCACCGGGGAGCTGTTTTTT. Protein product: CASTPGGFTGELFF.

The chain uses TRBV6-1 and TRBJ2-5; D ambiguous. Germline CDR1 MNHNS, CDR2 SASEGT. Trimming took 5 bases from V and 2 from J, leaving 9 bases between them. The CDR3 is 13 residues long. The CDR3 region has the DNA TGTGCCAGCAGTCCTTTCATTCAAGAGACCCAGTACTTC. Translated, it gives CASSPFIQETQYF.

V is TRBV28 and J is TRBJ1-5, with 8 bases matching TRBD1. The CDR3 extends over 14 amino acids. The V gene end was trimmed by 5 bases and the J gene end by 6 bases; junction bases not matched to a gene: 6. The germline V gene has CDR1 MDHEN and CDR2 SYDVKM. CDR3 nucleotide sequence: TGTGCCAGCAGTATAACAGGGGGACTTCAGCCCCAGCATTTT. The encoded protein is CASSITGGLQPQHF.

This clonotype was detected many times. The chain uses TRBV7-2 and TRBJ1-2; no clear D gene. This CDR3 contains 15 residues. Germline V gene lookup returns CDR1 SGHTA and CDR2 FQGNSA. V was clipped by 6 bases and J by 1 base, with 15 bases between them. In nucleotides, the CDR3 is TGTGCCAGCAGGCCTGGAGGCAGACTTAACTATGGCTACACCTTC. Residues: CASRPGGRLNYGYTF.

The rearrangement uses TRBV12-5 and TRBJ2-3, with D possibly being TRBD2 (6 bases). V was clipped by 3 bases and J by 2 bases, with 12 bases between them. The CDR3 loop spans 15 amino acids. CDR1 and CDR2 from the germline V gene are LGHNT and FRNRAP. The chain's CDR3 is CASGFGEEVTDTQYF. DNA for the CDR3: TGTGCTAGTGGTTTTGGGGAGGAGGTCACAGATACGCAGTATTTT.

This clonotype was seen once. The chain uses TRBV20-1 and TRBJ2-7; TRBD2 agrees at 14 bases. Germline V gene data show CDR1 as DFQATT and CDR2 as SNEGSKA (reference sequence). The CDR3 is made up of 17 amino acids. The ends lost 5 bases at V and 3 bases at J; junction bases unmatched: 12. In nucleotides, the CDR3 is TGCAGTGCTTTAACCGGGACTAGCGGGGGCCCACTCTACGAGCAGTACTTC. Residues: CSALTGTSGGPLYEQYF.

This rearrangement joins TRBV19 to TRBJ1-5; possibly TRBD1 for D (5 bases). The length of the CDR3 is 16 residues. CDR1 is LNHDA and CDR2 is SQIVND in the germline V gene (reference sequence). The V and J ends lost 9 bases and 1 base respectively, with 19 bases between them. The CDR3 bases are TGTGCCAGCGACCAGCTCCGGGACGGAAGCAATCAGCCCCAGCATTTT. Amino acid sequence: CASDQLRDGSNQPQHF. Full variable domain (rest looked up from reference TRBV19 and TRBJ1-5): DGGITQSPKYLFRKEGQNVTLSCEQNLNHDAMYWYRQDPGQGLRLIYYSQIVNDFQKGDIAEGYSVSREKKESFPLTVTSAQKNPTAFYLCASDQLRDGSNQPQHFGDGTRLSIL.

By proportion, this clonotype is medium-sized. V and J are TRBV27 and TRBJ1-5; D is unclear. V dropped 2 bases and J dropped 2 bases, with 4 bases sitting between them. Per germline, CDR1 MNHEY and CDR2 SMNVEV (reference sequence). The CDR3 is 13 residues long. The CDR3 DNA is TGTGCCAGCAGTTTAATGGGCAATCAGCCCCAGCATTTT. Its translation is CASSLMGNQPQHF.

The V gene is TRBV4-1, the J gene TRBJ1-2, with D uncertain. V was cut by 4 bases and J by 4 bases, with 16 bases left in between. The CDR3 length is 15 residues. Germline lookup yields CDR1 MGHRA and CDR2 YSYEKL. This CDR3 reads CASSPKIGTIYGYTF. CDR3 coding DNA: TGCGCCAGCAGCCCCAAGATCGGCACAATCTATGGCTACACCTTC.

This chain links TRBV7-6 with TRBJ2-6; TRBD1 matches 11 bases. CDR3 length equals 20 residues. V shed 4 bases and J 4 bases; nucleotides not matched to a gene: 15. From germline, CDR1 is SGHVS and CDR2 FNYEAQ. CDR3 residues: CASSSTALGGQGVGANVLTF. CDR3 DNA: TGTGCCAGCAGCTCGACCGCGCTGGGGGGACAGGGGGTCGGGGCCAACGTCCTGACTTTC. The full variable domain, rest sourced from reference TRBV7-6 and TRBJ2-6, is GAGVSQSPRYKVTKRGQDVALRCDPISGHVSLYWYRQALGQGPEFLTYFNYEAQQDKSGLPNDRFSAERPEGSISTLTIQRTEQRDSAMYRCASSSTALGGQGVGANVLTFGAGSRLTVL.

This clonotype came up once. The V call is TRBV7-9, the J call TRBJ2-3, with D perhaps TRBD1 or TRBD2 (5 bases each). The CDR3 has 15 residues. Deletions cut 1 base from V and 7 bases from J, with 15 bases between. Germline loops: CDR1 SEHNR, CDR2 FQNEAQ (reference sequence). CDR3 in DNA: TGTGCCAGCAGCTTAGGTCCCCGGGGCGTCAATACGCAGTATTTT. This codes for CASSLGPRGVNTQYF.

The CDR3: CASSEDRFTDTQYF. The CDR3 DNA sequence: TGTGCCAGCAGTGAAGACAGATTCACAGATACGCAGTATTTT. The V and J genes are TRBV6-1 and TRBJ2-3; D unclear. The CDR3 is 14 residues long. Germline V gene sequence: CDR1 MNHNS, CDR2 SASEGT. V was pared by 1 base and J by 2 bases, with 7 bases between.

The chain has TRBV29-1 and TRBJ2-1; either TRBD1 or TRBD2 may fit D (6 bases each). CDR1 is SQVTM and CDR2 is ANQGSEA in the germline V gene. The CDR3 covers 15 residues. The V and J ends lost 2 bases and 0 bases respectively, with 11 bases between them. CDR3 protein: CSVERGLSSYNEQFF. Here the CDR3 DNA reads TGCAGCGTTGAACGGGGGCTAAGCTCCTACAATGAGCAGTTCTTC.

This clonotype was seen ten or more times. This CDR3 reads CASSSVPGQGMRETQYF. The CDR3 DNA reads TGTGCCAGCAGTTCAGTCCCGGGACAGGGGATGCGTGAGACCCAGTACTTC. The J gene is TRBJ2-5, the V gene TRBV7-2; 10 nucleotides match TRBD1. The germline V gene has CDR1 SGHTA and CDR2 FQGNSA. V lost 6 bases to trimming and J lost 5 bases; unmatched junction nucleotides: 15. The CDR3 sequence is 17 residues long.

The chain has TRBV7-9 and TRBJ2-1, with no clear D. V was shortened by 8 bases and J by 4 bases, with 18 bases between the two germline ends. The V gene's germline CDR1 is SEHNR and CDR2 FQNEAQ (reference sequence). The CDR3 loop spans 15 amino acids. CDR3 nucleotides: TGTGCCAGCGGTCCCAGATCTAGGGCTTACAATGAGCAGTTCTTC. Translated, it gives CASGPRSRAYNEQFF. Together with reference TRBV7-9 and TRBJ2-1, the CDR3 gives the full variable domain: DTGVSQNPRHKITKRGQNVTFRCDPISEHNRLYWYRQTLGQGPEFLTYFQNEAQLEKSRLLSDRFSAERPKGSFSTLEIQRTEQGDSAMYLCASGPRSRAYNEQFFGPGTRLTVL.

The V and J genes are TRBV6-1 and TRBJ2-7; 10 bases match TRBD1. The V segment lost 4 bases and the J segment 6 bases; nucleotides outside the gene matches: 9. Germline V CDR1 and CDR2: MNHNS, SASEGT. The CDR3 covers 15 residues. CDR3 DNA: TGTGCCAGCAGTGGATCTCGGGACAGGGGTGGCGAGCAGTACGTC. Protein product: CASSGSRDRGGEQYV.